Listed here are 30 T cell receptor beta chains from one sample, sequenced in a study of CD8+CD57+ T cells in acquired aplastic anemia. The patients chosen for sequencing had shown expansion of CD8+CD57+ cells (detected by flow cytometry). It was genomic DNA that served as the template for profiling TCR beta VDJ and CDR3. TCRdb independently ran MiXCR on the reads; one entry per CDR3 protein. The repertoire has about 180,000 distinct CDR3 sequences, around 63% of them found once; the top ten carry about 39%. Sequenced material: sorted CD4+, CD8+, or CD8+CD57+ T cells (not recorded which) from PBMCs. The receptors here all came from a human donor with aplastic anemia.

The chain is built from TRBV19 and TRBJ2-3, with 8 bases matching TRBD1. The V gene end was trimmed by 3 bases and the J gene end by 5 bases; junction bases not matched to a gene: 10. CDR3 size: 16 residues. CDR1 and CDR2 from the germline V gene are LNHDA and SQIVND (reference sequence). DNA of the CDR3: TGTGCCAGTAGTATTAGGACAGGGATGGAGAGAGATACGCAGTATTTT. This gives the protein CASSIRTGMERDTQYF.

As concerns this clonotype: The CDR3 does not end in the conserved phenylalanine or tryptophan, so this is likely a read error. The chain is built from TRBV7-2 and TRBJ2-5, with D perhaps TRBD1 (6 bases). This CDR3 has 17 residues. The germline V gene encodes CDR1 SGHTA and CDR2 FQGNSA. Deletions cut 5 bases from V and 3 bases from J, with 22 bases between. CDR3 sequence: CASSMTETLGAEETQYS. In nucleotides, the CDR3 is TGTGCCAGCAGCATGACAGAGACTCTGGGGGCCGAAGAGACCCAGTACTCC.

The chain links TRBV20-1 to TRBJ2-3; 9 bases are a match to TRBD2. CDR1 and CDR2 from the germline V gene are DFQATT and SNEGSKA (reference sequence). This CDR3 region has 14 residues. With 4 bases clipped from V and 0 bases from J, the junction kept 2 bases outside the gene matches. The CDR3 spells CSANLAGSTDTQYF. The CDR3 DNA reads TGCAGTGCTAATCTAGCGGGGAGCACAGATACGCAGTATTTT.

The V gene is TRBV5-1, the J gene TRBJ2-7; 14 positions match TRBD2. The CDR3 covers 16 residues. Germline V gives CDR1 SGHRS, CDR2 YFSETQ. The J segment lost 3 bases and the V segment lost 4 bases, leaving 6 bases of the junction unmatched. The CDR3 loop is CASSRGLAGGYYEQYF. The DNA of the CDR3 is TGCGCCAGCAGCCGAGGACTAGCGGGGGGATACTACGAGCAGTACTTC.

This clonotype has ten or more counts. The chain links TRBV29-1 to TRBJ1-1, with D hard to call. Germline CDR1 SQVTM, CDR2 ANQGSEA. The V gene lost 0 bases and the J gene lost 5 bases, with 13 bases spanning the gap. This CDR3 region has 14 residues. CDR3 residues: CSVEDIGPGTEAFF. DNA for the CDR3: TGCAGCGTTGAAGATATCGGCCCCGGGACTGAAGCTTTCTTT.

This clonotype was detected only a few times. This chain uses TRBV6-4 with TRBJ2-1; TRBD1 matches 9 bases. This CDR3 contains 14 residues. Looked up from germline, CDR1 is MRHNA and CDR2 is SNTAGT. J gave up 5 bases and V 4 bases, and 3 bases lay outside the gene matches. CDR3 coding DNA: TGTGCCAGCAGTGGACAGGGGGTAAACAATGAGCAGTTCTTC. This translates into CASSGQGVNNEQFF.

In its sample, this clonotype was seen many times. V and J are TRBV20-1 and TRBJ2-1, with 9 bases that match TRBD1. Trimming cost V 5 bases and J 6 bases; bases outside gene matches: 11. Germline-derived CDR1 and CDR2 are DFQATT and SNEGSKA (reference sequence). The CDR3 has 15 amino acids. The CDR3 DNA sequence: TGCAGTGCTCAAATCGGGGACAGGGAGATCAATGAGCAGTTCTTC. Translating gives CSAQIGDREINEQFF.

This clonotype has a count of ten or more. This chain links TRBV7-9 with TRBJ1-1; D ambiguous. The CDR3 runs to 14 residues. The germline CDR1 and CDR2 sequences are SEHNR and FQNEAQ (reference sequence). The V and J ends lost 1 base and 4 bases respectively, with 10 bases between them. The CDR3 nucleotides are TGTGCCAGCAGCTTAGAACCGTTGAGCACTGAAGCTTTCTTT. Its protein is CASSLEPLSTEAFF.

The chain employs TRBV15 and TRBJ2-7, with a weak D call TRBD1 (5 bases). There are 14 residues in the CDR3. V lost 0 bases and J lost 6, with 12 bases in between. Germline V CDR1 and CDR2: LNHNV, YYDKDF (reference sequence). The CDR3 coding sequence is TGTGCCACCAGCAGAGATGTCCAGGGATCCGAGCAGTACTTC. Translating gives CATSRDVQGSEQYF. The variable domain in full, with the rest retrieved from reference TRBV15 and TRBJ2-7, is DAMVIQNPRYQVTQFGKPVTLSCSQTLNHNVMYWYQQKSSQAPKLLFHYYDKDFNNEADTPDNFQSRRPNTSFCFLDIRSPGLGDTAMYLCATSRDVQGSEQYFGPGTRLTVT.

The chain is built from TRBV24-1 and TRBJ2-5; 10 nucleotides match TRBD1. The CDR3 consists of 17 residues. Germline V gene data show CDR1 as KGHDR and CDR2 as SFDVKD. V was clipped by 3 bases and J by 5 bases; unmatched bases: 11. The CDR3: CATSDIPGQGKGETQYF. The DNA of the CDR3 is TGTGCCACCAGTGATATCCCGGGACAGGGGAAGGGTGAGACCCAGTACTTC.

This clonotype was seen repeatedly, ten times or more. This chain joins TRBV2 and TRBJ2-2; 7 bases are shared with TRBD1. Germline values: CDR1 SNHLY, CDR2 FYNNEI. Trimming at V came to 4 bases and at J to 1 base, leaving 0 bases not matched to a gene. CDR3 length: 14 residues. CDR3 bases: TGTGCCAGCAGTGGACAGGGGAACACCGGGGAGCTGTTTTTT. Translating gives CASSGQGNTGELFF.

The V call is TRBV2, the J call TRBJ1-1; TRBD1 aligns across 7 bases. The CDR3 runs to 12 residues. The germline gives CDR1 SNHLY, CDR2 FYNNEI. V lost 10 bases and J lost 2; bases outside the gene matches: 4. The CDR3 protein is CAIPGGNTEAFF. Written as DNA, the CDR3 is TGTGCCATCCCAGGGGGAAACACTGAAGCTTTCTTT.

The chain joins TRBV19 to TRBJ1-6, with 10 bases matching TRBD1. Per germline, CDR1 LNHDA and CDR2 SQIVND (reference sequence). The CDR3 is 16 residues long. The V segment lost 6 bases and the J segment 5 bases; nucleotides outside the gene matches: 7. The CDR3 nucleotides are TGTGCCAGTAGACGACAGGGGGCGACCGATAATTCACCCCTCCACTTT. Translated, it gives CASRRQGATDNSPLHF.

This clonotype is a singleton in its sample. This chain uses TRBV29-1 with TRBJ2-3, with a weak D call TRBD1 (6 bases). The CDR3 runs to 13 residues. Germline V gives CDR1 SQVTM, CDR2 ANQGSEA. The V and J ends lost 4 bases and 3 bases respectively, with 11 bases between them. The CDR3 coding sequence is TGCAGCGTTGCTACGACAGGTACAGATACGCAGTATTTT. It encodes CSVATTGTDTQYF.

In this sample, this clonotype turned up once. V and J are TRBV24-1 and TRBJ1-5, with D possibly being TRBD1 (6 bases). The V gene's germline CDR1 is KGHDR and CDR2 SFDVKD. The V end lost 3 bases, the J end lost 0 bases, and 11 bases lay between the germline ends. CDR3 length: 16 amino acids. In DNA form, the CDR3 reads TGTGCCACCAGTGATGGAACAGGGATTAGCAATCAGCCCCAGCATTTT. Protein: CATSDGTGISNQPQHF.

This chain connects TRBV5-4 to TRBJ1-2; D possibly corresponds to TRBD1 (5 bases). CDR1 SGHNT and CDR2 YYREEE come from the germline V gene (reference sequence). The CDR3 has 16 amino acids. V dropped 2 bases and J dropped 2 bases, with 16 bases sitting between them. The CDR3: CASSLRVGGTNYGYTF. For the CDR3, the DNA is TGTGCCAGCAGCTTACGGGTCGGGGGGACCAACTATGGCTACACCTTC.

The CDR3 sequence is CASREGTGTDTQYF. CDR3 sequence (DNA): TGTGCCAGCAGGGAAGGGACTGGCACAGATACGCAGTATTTT. The chain has TRBV7-2 and TRBJ2-3; possibly TRBD2 for D (6 bases). Between the trimmed V and J ends, which lost 6 bases and 1 base, there was a span of 11 bases. In germline, CDR1 is SGHTA, CDR2 FQGNSA. The CDR3 is 14 amino acids.

This clonotype was seen ten or more times. A much larger clone differs by one base, so this may be a read error. The CDR3 DNA follows: TGTGCCAGCAGCTTAGTGGGGAGCGAGCAGCACTTC. Its translation is CASSLVGSEQHF. The V and J genes are TRBV7-6 and TRBJ2-7; D may be TRBD2 (5 bases). Germline-derived CDR1 and CDR2 are SGHVS and FNYEAQ. The CDR3 sequence is 12 residues long.

This CDR3 is CASSLVGLQNEQFF. CDR3 in DNA: TGTGCCAGCAGCTTAGTAGGGCTCCAAAATGAGCAGTTCTTC. The V gene is TRBV7-9, the J gene TRBJ2-1, with D unclear. The germline CDR1 and CDR2 sequences are SEHNR and FQNEAQ (reference sequence). The CDR3 covers 14 residues. Trimming shortened V by 1 base and J by 7 bases, and 11 bases separated the two germline ends.

This chain uses TRBV5-4 with TRBJ2-3, with D possibly called TRBD1 or TRBD2 (6 bases each). V was shortened by 0 bases and J by 4 bases, with 12 bases between the two germline ends. From germline, CDR1 is SGHNT and CDR2 YYREEE (reference sequence). The CDR3 spans 15 residues. In DNA, the CDR3 is TGTGCCAGCAGCTTGGGATGGGGGGCCGCAGATACGCAGTATTTT. This codes for CASSLGWGAADTQYF.

This clonotype has at least ten counts. V usage is TRBV20-1 and J usage is TRBJ1-2, with a weak D call TRBD1 (6 bases). Germline V gives CDR1 DFQATT, CDR2 SNEGSKA (reference sequence). This CDR3 contains 14 residues. Trimming left V 0 bases short and J 2 bases short, with 10 bases between. Here the CDR3 DNA reads TGCAGTGCTAGAGAAGGGGGGGGGAACTATGGCTACACCTTC. Protein: CSAREGGGNYGYTF.

This clonotype was seen repeatedly, ten times or more. The chain links TRBV19 to TRBJ1-1, with 9 bases that match TRBD1. The CDR3 totals 14 residues. Germline assignment: CDR1 LNHDA and CDR2 SQIVND (reference sequence). J gave up 6 bases and V 2 bases, and 4 bases lay outside the gene matches. CDR3 sequence: CASSITGTGPEAFF. CDR3 bases: TGTGCCAGTAGTATAACTGGGACAGGGCCTGAAGCTTTCTTT. The whole variable domain, filled in from reference TRBV19 and TRBJ1-1, reads DGGITQSPKYLFRKEGQNVTLSCEQNLNHDAMYWYRQDPGQGLRLIYYSQIVNDFQKGDIAEGYSVSREKKESFPLTVTSAQKNPTAFYLCASSITGTGPEAFFGQGTRLTVV.

This clonotype occurred many times. The rearrangement links TRBV20-1 to TRBJ2-7; 10 bases align to TRBD1. CDR1 and CDR2 (germline): DFQATT, SNEGSKA (reference sequence). Unmatched junction bases numbered 6, after V lost 3 bases and J lost 4 bases. The CDR3 runs to 14 residues. In DNA, the CDR3 is TGCAGTGCTAGCGCCCTGGGACAGGGGTACGAGCAGTACTTC. Translated: CSASALGQGYEQYF.

This clonotype was picked up many times. V is TRBV19 and J is TRBJ1-5; TRBD1 aligns across 8 bases. The CDR3 totals 16 residues. CDR1 is LNHDA, CDR2 SQIVND, per germline (reference sequence). V was clipped by 5 bases and J by 0 bases; unmatched bases: 6. The CDR3: CASSLQGASSNQPQHF. The CDR3 region has the DNA TGTGCCAGTAGTCTCCAGGGGGCCTCTAGCAATCAGCCCCAGCATTTT.

This clonotype was detected many times. DNA for the CDR3: TGTGCCAGCAGGGCCTCCGGGTCCTACACCGGGGAGCTGTTTTTT. Translated: CASRASGSYTGELFF. The chain has TRBV9 and TRBJ2-2; D call uncertain. Trimming took 5 bases from V and 3 from J, leaving 14 bases between them. Germline CDR1 SGDLS, CDR2 YYNGEE. The CDR3 length is 15 residues.

This clonotype has more than one count but fewer than ten. V is TRBV2 and J is TRBJ2-7; 10 nucleotides align to TRBD1. The CDR3 spans 17 residues. The V gene's germline CDR1 is SNHLY and CDR2 FYNNEI. The ends lost 5 bases at V and 2 bases at J; junction bases unmatched: 12. The chain's CDR3 is CASSSLGGQGGAYEQYF. The CDR3, as DNA: TGTGCCAGCAGTAGTTTGGGCGGACAGGGGGGAGCCTACGAGCAGTACTTC.

The rearrangement uses TRBV7-8 and TRBJ2-3; D unresolved. This CDR3 has 13 amino acids. The V gene lost 7 bases and the J gene lost 4 bases, with 12 bases spanning the gap. CDR1 SGHVS and CDR2 FQNEAQ come from the germline V gene. The CDR3 region is CASTPPSADTQYF. The DNA for the CDR3 is TGTGCCAGCACCCCCCCTAGTGCAGATACGCAGTATTTT.

This clonotype was seen repeatedly, ten times or more. V gene TRBV29-1 combines with J gene TRBJ1-3; 7 bases agree with TRBD1. Unmatched junction bases numbered 4, after V lost 5 bases and J lost 0 bases. CDR1 and CDR2 from the germline V gene are SQVTM and ANQGSEA. This CDR3 has 14 amino acids. CDR3 amino acids: CSVLGQSSGNTIYF. The CDR3 nucleotides are TGCAGCGTTCTGGGACAGAGCTCTGGAAACACCATATATTTT.

There are a few counts of this clonotype. This chain links TRBV19 with TRBJ2-5; D may be TRBD1 (5 bases). Trimming pared 7 bases from V and 5 bases from J, leaving 20 bases between. Germline V gene data show CDR1 as LNHDA and CDR2 as SQIVND (reference sequence). The CDR3 is 15 amino acids. CDR3 nucleotide sequence: TGTGCCAGTACCATTGGTGTGGGGCAGGGTGAGACCCAGTACTTC. Translation: CASTIGVGQGETQYF. Supplemented by reference TRBV19 and TRBJ2-5, the full variable domain reads DGGITQSPKYLFRKEGQNVTLSCEQNLNHDAMYWYRQDPGQGLRLIYYSQIVNDFQKGDIAEGYSVSREKKESFPLTVTSAQKNPTAFYLCASTIGVGQGETQYFGPGTRLLVL.

The V call is TRBV9, the J call TRBJ2-7, with 10 bases lining up with TRBD2. With V trimmed by 4 bases and J by 3 bases, 7 bases remained unmatched. Germline CDR1 is SGDLS and CDR2 is YYNGEE. The CDR3 is 15 residues long. Written as DNA, the CDR3 is TGTGCCAGCAGCTTAAGACTAGCGGGTGTCTACGAGCAGTACTTC. It specifies CASSLRLAGVYEQYF.